The 23 T cell receptor beta chains listed next were all sequenced from one sample in a study of T-cell memory formation after mild COVID-19. TCRdb called the 5' RACE reads again in MiXCR, with one record for every CDR3 protein. The sample contains just under 150,000 distinct CDR3 sequences, 6% of which appear only once. Sequencing was done on a sample of PBMCs or a T cell subset sorted from them (not recorded which). The source is an adult woman who had mild COVID-19 (a few samples of this study predate the infection). Cell type and time point are not known.

This clonotype was detected many times. The junction differs from germline at one of its ends, possibly a read error. The chain employs TRBV5-1 and TRBJ2-7, with a weak D call TRBD1 (6 bases). The germline V gene encodes CDR1 SGHRS and CDR2 YFSETQ. The CDR3 runs 12 residues. CDR3 residues: CASRLGAGEQYF. CDR3 coding DNA: TGCGCCAGCAGATTGGGGGCGGGCGAGCAGTACTTC. Full variable domain (missing parts from reference TRBV5-1 and TRBJ2-7): KAGVTQTPRYLIKTRGQQVTLSCSPISGHRSVSWYQQTPGQGLQFLFEYFSETQRNKGNFPGRFSGRQFSNSRSEMNVSTLELGDSALYLCASRLGAGEQYFGPGTRLTVT.

This clonotype was seen more than once but under ten times. The V and J genes are TRBV29-1 and TRBJ1-2; 9 bases align to TRBD1. V shed 3 bases and J 3 bases; nucleotides not matched to a gene: 5. Germline CDR1 SQVTM, CDR2 ANQGSEA. This CDR3 is 14 amino acids long. Written as DNA, the CDR3 is TGCAGCGTTGAGTACAGGGGGCCCGACTATGGCTACACCTTC. Amino acids: CSVEYRGPDYGYTF. Full variable domain (rest looked up from reference TRBV29-1 and TRBJ1-2): SAVISQKPSRDICQRGTSLTIQCQVDSQVTMMFWYRQQPGQSLTLIATANQGSEATYESGFVIDKFPISRPNLTFSTLTVSNMSPEDSSIYLCSVEYRGPDYGYTFGSGTRLTVV.

In this sample, this clonotype turned up a few times. The chain couples TRBV9 to TRBJ2-1; D is perhaps TRBD1 (7 bases). The V gene lost 0 bases and the J gene lost 3 bases, with 22 bases spanning the gap. Germline values: CDR1 SGDLS, CDR2 YYNGEE. This CDR3 is built from 19 residues. This chain's CDR3 is CASSVAGGGSGELYNEQFF. The CDR3 DNA follows: TGTGCCAGCAGCGTAGCAGGGGGTGGTAGCGGTGAACTCTACAATGAGCAGTTCTTC.

This clonotype appeared a few times. The gene calls are TRBV7-9 and TRBJ1-6, with D maybe TRBD1 (5 bases). This CDR3 spans 16 amino acids. V was trimmed by 5 bases and J by 0 bases, leaving 11 bases between them. Germline loops: CDR1 SEHNR, CDR2 FQNEAQ (reference sequence). CDR3 coding DNA: TGTGCCAGCAGCACCCTGGGGGGCTCCTATAATTCACCCCTCCACTTT. Its protein is CASSTLGGSYNSPLHF.

The gene calls are TRBV25-1 and TRBJ1-2; TRBD1 is a possible D gene (6 bases). Germline assignment: CDR1 MGHDK and CDR2 SYGVNS. The CDR3 extends over 14 amino acids. V was shortened by 1 base and J by 7 bases, with 13 bases between the two germline ends. The CDR3 reads CASSESGYRAGYTF. For the CDR3, the DNA is TGTGCCAGCAGTGAATCTGGCTACAGGGCTGGCTACACCTTC.

This clonotype was counted at least ten times. The CDR3 DNA is TGTGCCAGCAGTTTAGCGGTTGGGGCCGATACGCAGTATTTT. Its protein is CASSLAVGADTQYF. V usage is TRBV12-3 or TRBV12-4 and J usage is TRBJ2-3; D is possibly TRBD1 (5 bases). V lost 0 bases, J lost 6 bases, and 10 bases lay in between. The CDR3 spans 14 residues.

This clonotype was seen at least ten times. The rearrangement joins TRBV5-1 to TRBJ2-6; TRBD2 might be the D (5 bases). V lost 4 bases, J lost 0 bases, and 11 bases lay in between. CDR3 length: 16 residues. The germline gives CDR1 SGHRS, CDR2 YFSETQ. The CDR3 loop is CASSGRGDSGANVLTF. The CDR3 DNA is TGCGCCAGCAGCGGGAGAGGTGACTCTGGGGCCAACGTCCTGACTTTC.

There are many counts of this clonotype. This rearrangement joins TRBV5-5 to TRBJ2-2, with TRBD1 as a possible D gene (6 bases). V lost 3 bases to trimming and J lost 4 bases, with 10 bases between them. This CDR3 has 14 amino acids. Germline V gene lookup returns CDR1 SGHKS and CDR2 YYEKEE (reference sequence). Written as DNA, the CDR3 is TGTGCCAGCAGCTGGACAGTATCCACCGGGGAGCTGTTTTTT. Protein: CASSWTVSTGELFF.

This clonotype has at least ten counts. The chain recombines TRBV5-1 with TRBJ2-3, with unresolved D. This CDR3 has 12 amino acids. Germline V gene lookup returns CDR1 SGHRS and CDR2 YFSETQ. Trimming cost V 5 bases and J 5 bases, with 9 bases left between them. This CDR3 reads CASSQDQDTQYF. CDR3 nucleotides: TGCGCCAGCAGTCAGGACCAAGATACGCAGTATTTT.

Ten or more counts support this clonotype. The chain recombines TRBV5-1 with TRBJ2-2, with 10 bases identical to TRBD1. The CDR3 spans 16 residues. Trimming cost V 0 bases and J 4 bases; bases outside gene matches: 3. Germline V lookup: CDR1 SGHRS, CDR2 YFSETQ. CDR3 nucleotides: TGCGCCAGCAGCTTGGGACAGGGGGCGCCCACCGGGGAGCTGTTTTTT. It specifies CASSLGQGAPTGELFF.

The rearrangement joins TRBV20-1 to TRBJ2-7, with 9 positions matching TRBD2. The CDR3 is 14 amino acids. Germline V gene sequence: CDR1 DFQATT, CDR2 SNEGSKA (reference sequence). V lost 6 bases to trimming and J lost 2 bases; unmatched junction nucleotides: 8. The CDR3 DNA is TGCAGTGCCCCGCGGGGGGGTCGAACCTACGAGCAGTACTTC. As protein: CSAPRGGRTYEQYF.

In its sample, this clonotype was seen many times. The V gene is TRBV4-3, the J gene TRBJ2-1; TRBD2 matches 7 bases. With V trimmed by 4 bases and J by 4 bases, 16 bases remained unmatched. Germline loops: CDR1 LGHNA, CDR2 YSLEER. The CDR3 covers 18 residues. The CDR3 spells CASSLLTGTTQAYNEQFF. For the CDR3, the DNA is TGCGCCAGCAGCCTCCTTACCGGGACTACCCAAGCGTACAATGAGCAGTTCTTC.

This clonotype occurred a few times. The chain is built from TRBV7-2 and TRBJ2-2, with D unresolved. The ends were cut back, 1 base at V and 6 bases at J, with 3 bases in the middle. CDR1 and CDR2 (germline): SGHTA, FQGNSA. CDR3 length: 12 residues. Here the CDR3 DNA reads TGTGCCAGCAGCTTAGAGGCCGGGGAGCTGTTTTTT. Translating gives CASSLEAGELFF.

This clonotype has at least ten counts. The genes are TRBV20-1 and TRBJ2-7, with 8 bases aligning to TRBD1. Germline-derived CDR1 and CDR2 are DFQATT and SNEGSKA (reference sequence). The CDR3 sequence is 15 residues long. The V and J ends lost 1 base and 6 bases, in that order; junction bases with no gene match: 11. The CDR3 nucleotides read TGCAGTGCTAGAGCCCCGACAGGGGCAGGAGTCGAGCAGTACTTC. This translates into CSARAPTGAGVEQYF.

The table lists this clonotype with a few counts. This chain connects TRBV12-3 or TRBV12-4 to TRBJ1-5, with TRBD1 matching over 7 bases. The CDR3 length is 15 residues. Losses at the gene ends were 6 bases for V and 3 bases for J; bases not matched to a gene: 8. This CDR3 reads CASSRGTDNNQPQHF. CDR3 coding DNA: TGTGCCAGCAGCCGCGGGACAGATAACAATCAGCCCCAGCATTTT.

This clonotype came up many times. The rearrangement links TRBV4-1 to TRBJ1-5, with D uncertain. Per germline, CDR1 MGHRA and CDR2 YSYEKL. The length of the CDR3 is 14 residues. Deletions cut 5 bases from V and 5 bases from J, with 13 bases between. CDR3 amino acids: CASSSPGRDQPQHF. CDR3 coding DNA: TGCGCCAGCAGCTCCCCTGGGAGGGATCAGCCCCAGCATTTT.

The genes are TRBV5-1 and TRBJ1-1, with D perhaps matching TRBD1 (6 bases). The V gene's germline CDR1 is SGHRS and CDR2 YFSETQ. The CDR3 contains 15 residues. Trimming took off 4 bases at V and 0 bases at J, with 13 bases between the two ends. CDR3 loop: CASSITGTMNTEAFF. The DNA for the CDR3 is TGCGCCAGCAGCATTACAGGGACCATGAACACTGAAGCTTTCTTT.

V is TRBV5-1 and J is TRBJ2-1, with no clear D. V was pared by 5 bases and J by 5 bases, with 11 bases between. This CDR3 is built from 13 residues. The germline gives CDR1 SGHRS, CDR2 YFSETQ. CDR3 sequence reads: CASRIFTDNEQFF. The CDR3 nucleotides read TGCGCCAGCAGAATTTTTACGGACAATGAGCAGTTCTTC. The variable domain in full, completed from reference TRBV5-1 and TRBJ2-1, reads KAGVTQTPRYLIKTRGQQVTLSCSPISGHRSVSWYQQTPGQGLQFLFEYFSETQRNKGNFPGRFSGRQFSNSRSEMNVSTLELGDSALYLCASRIFTDNEQFFGPGTRLTVL.

This clonotype was seen only a few times. The V call is TRBV6-1, the J call TRBJ2-2; a weak D match, TRBD1 (6 bases). The length of the CDR3 is 18 residues. Trimming took 0 bases from V and 0 from J, leaving 14 bases between them. CDR1 and CDR2 (germline): MNHNS, SASEGT. The CDR3 reads CASSEALVGGANTGELFF. The CDR3 DNA follows: TGTGCCAGCAGTGAAGCGTTGGTAGGGGGTGCGAACACCGGGGAGCTGTTTTTT.

This clonotype was seen ten or more times. The chain has TRBV9 and TRBJ2-6; D uncertain. V lost 0 bases to trimming and J lost 4 bases, with 5 bases between them. Germline V gene lookup returns CDR1 SGDLS and CDR2 YYNGEE. CDR3 length equals 14 residues. DNA of the CDR3: TGTGCCAGCAGCGTAGCGGTGGGGGCCAACGTCCTGACTTTC. Its translation: CASSVAVGANVLTF.

The V and J genes are TRBV21-1 and TRBJ2-2; the table's D call, TRBD1, was not checked against the DNA. TRBV21-1 is reported as a pseudogene. The CDR3 totals 13 residues. CDR3 amino acids: CASSKGGTGELFF. The CDR3 nucleotides are TGTGCCAGCAGCAAGGGGGGTACCGGGGAGCTGTTTTTT.

This clonotype was seen many times. The rearrangement joins TRBV7-8 to TRBJ2-3; 8 bases match TRBD2. Germline CDR1 and CDR2: SGHVS and FQNEAQ. The CDR3 runs 15 residues. J lost 5 bases, V lost 5 bases, and 9 bases had no gene match. CDR3 loop: CASSTGASGRDTQYF. Here the CDR3 DNA reads TGTGCCAGCAGCACCGGGGCCAGCGGGAGAGATACGCAGTATTTT.

This clonotype was recorded a few times. This rearrangement joins TRBV20-1 to TRBJ2-2, with 8 bases fitting TRBD1. Germline V gives CDR1 DFQATT, CDR2 SNEGSKA (reference sequence). CDR3 size: 14 residues. Losses at the gene ends were 5 bases for V and 1 base for J; bases not matched to a gene: 3. CDR3: CSAYGTGNTGELFF. CDR3 bases: TGCAGTGCTTACGGGACAGGGAACACCGGGGAGCTGTTTTTT.